This T cell receptor beta chain is from a study of blood T cell repertoires in COVID-19. Looking at the study overall: Material from acute and convalescent COVID-19 was sourced from the United States, Italy and Spain. In each case, the material was cDNA or gDNA derived from T cells, B-cell-depleted T cells, or PBMCs.

Source study methods: Amplification of reference gene primers provided the estimated nucleated cell counts. Assay used: immunoSEQ multiplex PCR; TCRdb lists only in-frame clones, some missing. That table is the source of V, J and clone size, and D and trimming were worked out from the DNA. This repertoire shows more than 95,000 clones, 88% found once; its top ten account for over 1.5%. This CDR3 comprises 14 residues. V lost 4 bases and J 1 base, leaving 12 bases between the germline ends. Germline CDR1 reads SGHRS; CDR2 reads YFSETQ. The J gene is TRBJ2-7, the V gene TRBV5-1, with D possibly matching TRBD2 (5 bases). Sequenced material: peripheral blood. This TCR derives from a human donor in a cohort sampled during active COVID-19. The CDR3 is CASSLMDLSYEQYF. CDR3 nucleotides: TGCGCCAGCAGCCTTATGGACTTGTCCTACGAGCAGTACTTC. Based on the CDR3 plus reference TRBV5-1 and TRBJ2-7, the full variable domain is KAGVTQTPRYLIKTRGQQVTLSCSPISGHRSVSWYQQTPGQGLQFLFEYFSETQRNKGNFPGRFSGRQFSNSRSEMNVSTLELGDSALYLCASSLMDLSYEQYFGPGTRLTVT.